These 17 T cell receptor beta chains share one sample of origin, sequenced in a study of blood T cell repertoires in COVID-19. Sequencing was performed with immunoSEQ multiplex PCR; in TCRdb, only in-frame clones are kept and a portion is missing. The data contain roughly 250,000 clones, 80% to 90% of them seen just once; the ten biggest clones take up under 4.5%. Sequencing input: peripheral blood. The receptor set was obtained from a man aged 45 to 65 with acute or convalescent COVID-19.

The CDR3 nucleotides read TGTGCCAGCAGCTTGTTAGGGGGGGCAGGTGAAGCTTTCTTT. Protein product: CASSLLGGAGEAFF. This chain links TRBV5-4 with TRBJ1-1, with D perhaps TRBD1 (6 bases). CDR1 is SGHNT and CDR2 is YYREEE in the germline V gene (reference sequence). The CDR3 extends over 14 amino acids. Trimming took off 1 base at V and 7 bases at J, with 14 bases between the two ends.

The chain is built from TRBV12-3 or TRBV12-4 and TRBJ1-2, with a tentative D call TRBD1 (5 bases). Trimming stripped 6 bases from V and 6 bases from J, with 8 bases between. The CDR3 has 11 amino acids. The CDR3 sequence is CASSRADGYTF. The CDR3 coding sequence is TGTGCCAGCAGCAGGGCGGATGGCTACACCTTC.

CDR3 protein: CASSLGDTGNSPLHF. The CDR3 DNA sequence: TGCGCCAGCAGCTTGGGGGACACCGGTAATTCACCCCTCCACTTT. The chain joins TRBV5-1 to TRBJ1-6, with D perhaps matching TRBD1 (6 bases). This CDR3 has 15 amino acids. Trimming took off 0 bases at V and 6 bases at J, with 10 bases between the two ends. In germline, CDR1 is SGHRS, CDR2 YFSETQ.

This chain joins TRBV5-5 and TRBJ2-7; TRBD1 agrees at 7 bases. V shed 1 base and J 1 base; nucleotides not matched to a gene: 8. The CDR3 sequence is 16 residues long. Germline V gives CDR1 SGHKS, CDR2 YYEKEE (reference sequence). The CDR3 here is CASSLQGGRGSYEQYF. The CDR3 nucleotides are TGTGCCAGCAGCTTGCAAGGGGGCAGGGGATCCTACGAGCAGTACTTC.

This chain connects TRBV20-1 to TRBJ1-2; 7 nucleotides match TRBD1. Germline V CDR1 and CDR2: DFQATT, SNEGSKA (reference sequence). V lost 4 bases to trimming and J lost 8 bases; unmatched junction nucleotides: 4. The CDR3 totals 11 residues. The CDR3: CSAMGDSGYTF. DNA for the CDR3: TGCAGTGCTATGGGGGACAGCGGCTACACCTTC.

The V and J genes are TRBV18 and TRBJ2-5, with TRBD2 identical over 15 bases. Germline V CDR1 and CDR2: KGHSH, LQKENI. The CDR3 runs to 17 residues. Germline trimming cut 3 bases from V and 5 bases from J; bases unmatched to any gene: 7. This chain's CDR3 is CASSPRTSGRAGETQYF. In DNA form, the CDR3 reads TGTGCCAGCTCACCCAGGACTAGCGGGAGGGCCGGGGAGACCCAGTACTTC.

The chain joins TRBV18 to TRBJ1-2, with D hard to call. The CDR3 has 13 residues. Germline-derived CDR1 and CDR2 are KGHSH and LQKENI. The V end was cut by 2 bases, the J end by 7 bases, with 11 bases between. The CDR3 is CASSPAGGVGYTF. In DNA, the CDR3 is TGTGCCAGCTCACCAGCCGGAGGTGTTGGCTACACCTTC. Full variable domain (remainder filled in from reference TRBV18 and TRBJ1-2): NAGVMQNPRHLVRRRGQEARLRCSPMKGHSHVYWYRQLPEEGLKFMVYLQKENIIDESGMPKERFSAEFPKEGPSILRIQQVVRGDSAAYFCASSPAGGVGYTFGSGTRLTVV.

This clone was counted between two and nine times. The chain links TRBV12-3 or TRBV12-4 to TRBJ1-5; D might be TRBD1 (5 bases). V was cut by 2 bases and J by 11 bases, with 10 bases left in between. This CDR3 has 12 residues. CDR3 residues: CASSLKKQAQHF. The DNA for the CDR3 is TGTGCCAGCAGTTTAAAAAAACAGGCCCAGCATTTT.

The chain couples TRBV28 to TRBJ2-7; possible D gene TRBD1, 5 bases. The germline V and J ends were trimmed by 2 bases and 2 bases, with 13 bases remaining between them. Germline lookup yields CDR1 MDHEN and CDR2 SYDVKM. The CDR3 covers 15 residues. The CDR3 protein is CASSLTGATAYEQYF. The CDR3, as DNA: TGTGCCAGCAGTTTAACAGGAGCCACCGCCTACGAGCAGTACTTC.

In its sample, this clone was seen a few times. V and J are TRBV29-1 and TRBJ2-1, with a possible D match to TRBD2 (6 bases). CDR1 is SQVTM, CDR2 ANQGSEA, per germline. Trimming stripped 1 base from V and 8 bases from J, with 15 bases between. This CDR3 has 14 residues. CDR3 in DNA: TGCAGCGTTGAAGGACGGGGCAGGGAGGATGAGCAGTTCTTC. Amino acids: CSVEGRGREDEQFF.

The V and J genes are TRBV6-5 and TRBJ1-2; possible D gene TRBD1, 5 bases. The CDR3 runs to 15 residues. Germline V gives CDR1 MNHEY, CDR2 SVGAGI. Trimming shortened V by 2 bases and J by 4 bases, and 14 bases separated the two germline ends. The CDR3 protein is CASSYVSATAYGYTF. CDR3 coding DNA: TGTGCCAGCAGTTACGTATCGGCGACAGCCTATGGCTACACCTTC.

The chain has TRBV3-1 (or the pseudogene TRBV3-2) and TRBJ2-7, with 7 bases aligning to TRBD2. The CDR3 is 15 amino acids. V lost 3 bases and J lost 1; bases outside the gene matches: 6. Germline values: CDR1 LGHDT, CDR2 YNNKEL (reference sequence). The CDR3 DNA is TGTGCCAGCAGCCACCTAGCGGCCTCTTCCTACGAGCAGTACTTC. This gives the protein CASSHLAASSYEQYF.

CDR3 coding DNA: TGTGCCAGCAGTTCACTAGCGGGAGGGTACGAGCAGTACTTC. This encodes CASSSLAGGYEQYF. The J gene is TRBJ2-7, the V gene TRBV2, with 13 bases that match TRBD2. With V trimmed by 5 bases and J by 4 bases, 2 bases remained unmatched. Per germline, CDR1 SNHLY and CDR2 FYNNEI. The CDR3 is 14 amino acids.

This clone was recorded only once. In nucleotides, the CDR3 is TGTGCCAGCAGTTCCCCACAGGGGGCGTTGAGTTCACCCCTCCACTTT. This translates into CASSSPQGALSSPLHF. The V call is TRBV6-5, the J call TRBJ1-6; 9 nucleotides agree with TRBD1. V dropped 4 bases and J dropped 9; count of bases not matched to a gene: 10. CDR1 is MNHEY and CDR2 is SVGAGI in the germline V gene. The CDR3 loop spans 16 amino acids.

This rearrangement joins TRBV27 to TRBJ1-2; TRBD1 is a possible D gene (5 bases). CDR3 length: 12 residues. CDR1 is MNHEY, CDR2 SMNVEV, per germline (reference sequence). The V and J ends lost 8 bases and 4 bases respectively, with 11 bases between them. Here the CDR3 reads CASRDSFYGYTF. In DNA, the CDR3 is TGTGCCAGCCGCGACAGTTTCTATGGCTACACCTTC.

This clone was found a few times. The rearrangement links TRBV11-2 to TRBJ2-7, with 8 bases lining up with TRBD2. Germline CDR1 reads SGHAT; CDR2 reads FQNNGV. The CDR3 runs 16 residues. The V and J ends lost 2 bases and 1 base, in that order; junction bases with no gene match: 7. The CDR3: CASSLFEREMSYEQYF. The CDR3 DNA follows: TGTGCCAGCAGCTTATTCGAGCGGGAGATGTCCTACGAGCAGTACTTC.

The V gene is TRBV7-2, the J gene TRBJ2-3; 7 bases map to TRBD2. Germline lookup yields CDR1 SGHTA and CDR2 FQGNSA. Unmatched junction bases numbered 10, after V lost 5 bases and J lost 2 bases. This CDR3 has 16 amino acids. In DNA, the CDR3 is TGTGCCAGCAGCCCCCTCGGGCGGGGGAACACAGATACGCAGTATTTT. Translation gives CASSPLGRGNTDTQYF.